Shown below are 7 T cell receptor beta chains from a single sample sequenced in a study of shared clonotypes between healthy human individuals. Data came from immunoSEQ multiplex PCR; TCRdb stores just in-frame clones and leaves some out. This table has roughly 320,000 clones, around 87% appearing once. Sequenced input: memory CD8+ T cells sorted from blood. This sample's subset: CD45RO+ cells pooled with CCR7-negative TemRA cells. Every receptor here comes from a man between 18 and 35 years old in good health.

The rearrangement links TRBV28 to TRBJ1-6; D is undetermined. Germline V gene data show CDR1 as MDHEN and CDR2 as SYDVKM. This CDR3 is built from 15 residues. V gave up 6 bases and J gave up 1 base, with 10 bases separating them. This CDR3 is CASRFHGSYNSPLHF. CDR3 DNA sequence: TGTGCCAGCAGGTTCCACGGTTCCTATAATTCACCCCTCCACTTT.

This chain links TRBV30 with TRBJ1-1; D may be TRBD1 (5 bases). This CDR3 contains 14 residues. The V and J ends lost 5 bases and 1 base respectively, with 14 bases between them. CDR1 is GTSNPN, CDR2 SVGIG, per germline (reference sequence). In DNA, the CDR3 is TGTGCCTGGGACCGCCGGGGGGGGAACACTGAAGCTTTCTTT. As protein: CAWDRRGGNTEAFF.

The rearrangement joins TRBV5-6 to TRBJ2-3, with TRBD2 matching over 10 bases. Germline assignment: CDR1 SGHDT and CDR2 YYEEEE. The CDR3 runs 18 residues. The V and J ends lost 1 base and 2 bases, in that order; junction bases with no gene match: 10. The CDR3 region has the DNA TGTGCCAGCAGCTTGATTATCGGGACTAGCGCACCCACAGATACGCAGTATTTT. Protein: CASSLIIGTSAPTDTQYF.

V usage is TRBV30 and J usage is TRBJ1-1; TRBD1 is a possible D gene (5 bases). Germline V gene sequence: CDR1 GTSNPN, CDR2 SVGIG (reference sequence). Trimming removed 6 bases from V and 0 bases from J, with 23 bases in between. The CDR3 runs 17 residues. The CDR3 loop is CACADGPGPVMNTEAFF. CDR3 DNA sequence: TGTGCCTGCGCGGACGGCCCGGGACCAGTAATGAACACTGAAGCTTTCTTT. Filled out from reference TRBV30 and TRBJ1-1, the complete variable domain reads SQTIHQWPATLVQPVGSPLSLECTVEGTSNPNLYWYRQAAGRGLQLLFYSVGIGQISSEVPQNLSASRPQDRQFILSSKKLLLSDSGFYLCACADGPGPVMNTEAFFGQGTRLTVV.

The genes are TRBV18 and TRBJ2-3; TRBD1 is a possible D gene (7 bases). V was clipped by 0 bases and J by 4 bases, with 11 bases between them. The CDR3 is 15 residues long. Germline CDR1 reads KGHSH; CDR2 reads LQKENI. CDR3 nucleotide sequence: TGTGCCAGCTCACCACCCGGCAGGGGGGCAGATACGCAGTATTTT. This gives the protein CASSPPGRGADTQYF.

The V and J genes are TRBV4-2 and TRBJ2-5; 7 bases match TRBD2. V lost 0 bases and J lost 3; bases outside the gene matches: 13. In germline, CDR1 is LGHNA, CDR2 YNFKEQ. The CDR3 sequence is 18 residues long. The CDR3 DNA is TGTGCCAGCAGCCAAGATGGCCCTGGCGGGGGAAGGAAAGAGACCCAGTACTTC. It is translated as CASSQDGPGGGRKETQYF.

This clone was seen a few times. The V and J genes are TRBV14 and TRBJ1-1; D not certain. The V and J ends lost 5 bases and 2 bases respectively, with 12 bases between them. Germline V lookup: CDR1 SGHDN, CDR2 FVKESK. CDR3 length equals 14 residues. CDR3 bases: TGTGCCAGCAGCAAACAGAACGCCAACACTGAAGCTTTCTTT. It specifies CASSKQNANTEAFF.